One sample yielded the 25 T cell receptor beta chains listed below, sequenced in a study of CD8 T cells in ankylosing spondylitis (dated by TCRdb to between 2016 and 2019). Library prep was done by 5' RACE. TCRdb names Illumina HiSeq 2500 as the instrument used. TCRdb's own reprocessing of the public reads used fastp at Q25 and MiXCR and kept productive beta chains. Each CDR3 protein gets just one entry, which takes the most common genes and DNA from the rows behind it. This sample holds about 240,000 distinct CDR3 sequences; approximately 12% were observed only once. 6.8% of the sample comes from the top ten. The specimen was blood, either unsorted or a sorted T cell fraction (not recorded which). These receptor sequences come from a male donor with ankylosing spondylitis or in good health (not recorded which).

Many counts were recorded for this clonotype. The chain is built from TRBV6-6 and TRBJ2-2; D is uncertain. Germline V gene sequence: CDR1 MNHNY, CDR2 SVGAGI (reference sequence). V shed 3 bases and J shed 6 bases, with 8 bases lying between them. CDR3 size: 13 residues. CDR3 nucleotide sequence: TGTGCCAGCAGTTATGGCAACGCCGGGGAGCTGTTTTTT. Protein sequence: CASSYGNAGELFF.

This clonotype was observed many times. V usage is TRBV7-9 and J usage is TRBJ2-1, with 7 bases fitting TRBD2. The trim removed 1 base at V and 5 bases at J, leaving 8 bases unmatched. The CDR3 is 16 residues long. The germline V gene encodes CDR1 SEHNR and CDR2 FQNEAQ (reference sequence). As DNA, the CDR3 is TGTGCCAGCAGCTTAGGGGCGGGAGTAGGGAACAATGAGCAGTTCTTC. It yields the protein CASSLGAGVGNNEQFF.

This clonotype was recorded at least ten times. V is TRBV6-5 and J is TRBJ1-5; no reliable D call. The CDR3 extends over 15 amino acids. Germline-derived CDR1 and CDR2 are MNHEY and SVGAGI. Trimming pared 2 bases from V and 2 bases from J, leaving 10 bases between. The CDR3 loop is CASSYMAAGNQPQHF. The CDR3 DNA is TGTGCCAGCAGTTACATGGCAGCGGGCAATCAGCCCCAGCATTTT.

CDR3 sequence: CASSVSPDYGYTF. As DNA, the CDR3 is TGTGCCAGCAGCGTAAGCCCAGACTATGGCTACACCTTC. The gene calls are TRBV9 and TRBJ1-2; D uncertain. Trimming stripped 1 base from V and 3 bases from J, with 7 bases between. The germline V gene has CDR1 SGDLS and CDR2 YYNGEE. The length of the CDR3 is 13 residues.

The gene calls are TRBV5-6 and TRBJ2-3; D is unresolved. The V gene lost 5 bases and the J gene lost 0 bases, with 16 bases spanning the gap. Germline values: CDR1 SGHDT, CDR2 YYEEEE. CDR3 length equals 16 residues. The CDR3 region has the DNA TGTGCCAGCAGACCAGGACGGACCTCTAGCACAGATACGCAGTATTTT. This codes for CASRPGRTSSTDTQYF. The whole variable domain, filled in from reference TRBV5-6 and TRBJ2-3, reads DAGVTQSPTHLIKTRGQQVTLRCSPKSGHDTVSWYQQALGQGPQFIFQYYEEEERQRGNFPDRFSGHQFPNYSSELNVNALLLGDSALYLCASRPGRTSSTDTQYFGPGTRLTVL.

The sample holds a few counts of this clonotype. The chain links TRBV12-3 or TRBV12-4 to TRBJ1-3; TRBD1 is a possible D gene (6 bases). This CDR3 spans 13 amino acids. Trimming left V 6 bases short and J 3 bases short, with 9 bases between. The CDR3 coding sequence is TGTGCCAGCAGGGACAGTGATGGAAACACCATATATTTT. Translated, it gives CASRDSDGNTIYF.

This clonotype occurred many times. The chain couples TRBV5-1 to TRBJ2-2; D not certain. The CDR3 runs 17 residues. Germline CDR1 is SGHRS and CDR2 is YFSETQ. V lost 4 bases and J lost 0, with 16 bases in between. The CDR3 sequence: CASSPLGLVANTGELFF. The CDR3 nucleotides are TGCGCCAGCAGCCCCCTTGGTCTAGTGGCGAACACCGGGGAGCTGTTTTTT.

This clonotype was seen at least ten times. CDR3 sequence (DNA): TGTGCCAGCAGCCATGGTCGTTTGGGATCTAACTATGGCTACACCTTC. It specifies CASSHGRLGSNYGYTF. The V call is TRBV7-8, the J call TRBJ1-2; D gene unclear. CDR3 length: 16 amino acids. Germline CDR1 is SGHVS and CDR2 is FQNEAQ. V was cut by 5 bases and J by 0 bases, with 16 bases left in between.

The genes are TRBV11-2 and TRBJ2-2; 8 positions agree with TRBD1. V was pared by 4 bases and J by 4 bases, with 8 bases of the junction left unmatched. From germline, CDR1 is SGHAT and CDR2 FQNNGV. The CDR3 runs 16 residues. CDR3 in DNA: TGTGCCAGCAGCTCCCTCAGGGGGCAGGGCACCGGGGAGCTGTTTTTT. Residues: CASSSLRGQGTGELFF.

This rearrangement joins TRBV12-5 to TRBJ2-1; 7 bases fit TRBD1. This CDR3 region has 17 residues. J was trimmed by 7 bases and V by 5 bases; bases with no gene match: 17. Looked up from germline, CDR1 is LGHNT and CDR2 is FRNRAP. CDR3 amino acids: CASGQGGTTGSGNEQFF. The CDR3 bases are TGTGCTAGTGGTCAAGGGGGTACGACAGGGTCAGGGAATGAGCAGTTCTTC.

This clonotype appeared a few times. Here the CDR3 DNA reads TGTGCCAGCAGTTTCTCAGACAGGAGGACCGGGGAGCTGTTTTTT. It specifies CASSFSDRRTGELFF. The chain employs TRBV6-5 and TRBJ2-2, with a possible D match to TRBD1 (6 bases). The V gene's germline CDR1 is MNHEY and CDR2 SVGAGI. V was pared by 4 bases and J by 5 bases, with 14 bases between. The CDR3 sequence is 15 residues long.

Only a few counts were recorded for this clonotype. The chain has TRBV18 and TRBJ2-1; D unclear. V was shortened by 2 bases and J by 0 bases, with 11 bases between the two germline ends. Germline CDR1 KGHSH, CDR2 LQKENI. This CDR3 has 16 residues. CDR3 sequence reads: CASSPNDGPSYNEQFF. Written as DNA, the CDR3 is TGTGCCAGCTCACCAAACGACGGTCCCTCCTACAATGAGCAGTTCTTC.

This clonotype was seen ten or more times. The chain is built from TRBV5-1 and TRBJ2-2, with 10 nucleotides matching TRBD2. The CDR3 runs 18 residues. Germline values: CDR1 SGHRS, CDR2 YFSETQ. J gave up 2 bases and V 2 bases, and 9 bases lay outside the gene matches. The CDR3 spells CASSFQISGGQNTGELFF. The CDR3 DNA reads TGCGCCAGCAGCTTCCAGATTAGCGGGGGGCAAAACACCGGGGAGCTGTTTTTT.

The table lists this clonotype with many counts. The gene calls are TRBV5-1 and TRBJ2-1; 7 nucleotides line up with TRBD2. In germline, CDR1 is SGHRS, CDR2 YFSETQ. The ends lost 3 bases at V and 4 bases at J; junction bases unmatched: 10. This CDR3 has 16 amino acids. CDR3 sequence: CASSYGTISPYNEQFF. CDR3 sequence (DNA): TGCGCCAGCAGCTACGGGACTATTTCCCCATACAATGAGCAGTTCTTC.

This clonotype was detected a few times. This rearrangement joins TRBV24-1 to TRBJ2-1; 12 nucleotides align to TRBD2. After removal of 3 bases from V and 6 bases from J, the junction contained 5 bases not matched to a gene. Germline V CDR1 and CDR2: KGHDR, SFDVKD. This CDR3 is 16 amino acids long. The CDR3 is CATSDPSGRALNEQFF. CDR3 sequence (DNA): TGTGCCACCAGTGATCCTAGCGGGAGGGCCCTCAATGAGCAGTTCTTC.

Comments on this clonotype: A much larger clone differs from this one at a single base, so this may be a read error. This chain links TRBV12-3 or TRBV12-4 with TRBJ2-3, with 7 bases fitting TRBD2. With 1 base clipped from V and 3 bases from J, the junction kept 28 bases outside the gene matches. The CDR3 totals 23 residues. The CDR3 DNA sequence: TGTGCCAGCAGTTTAGGCCACATCAGAGGTTTACTATGGGGCGGGAGTCGGACAGATACGCAGTATTTT. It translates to CASSLGHIRGLLWGGSRTDTQYF.

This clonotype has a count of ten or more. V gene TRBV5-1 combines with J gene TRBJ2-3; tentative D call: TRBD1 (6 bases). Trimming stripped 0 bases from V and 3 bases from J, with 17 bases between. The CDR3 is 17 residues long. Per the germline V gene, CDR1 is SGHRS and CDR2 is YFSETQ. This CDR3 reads CASSLEVWTARTDTQYF. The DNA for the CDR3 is TGCGCCAGCAGCTTGGAGGTCTGGACAGCCCGAACAGATACGCAGTATTTT.

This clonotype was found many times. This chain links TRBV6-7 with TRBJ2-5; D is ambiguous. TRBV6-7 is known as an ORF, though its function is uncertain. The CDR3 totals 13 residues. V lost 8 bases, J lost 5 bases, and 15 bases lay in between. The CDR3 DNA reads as TGTGCCAGCGATCCGGTGTCTAGGGAGACCCAGTACTTC. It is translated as CASDPVSRETQYF.

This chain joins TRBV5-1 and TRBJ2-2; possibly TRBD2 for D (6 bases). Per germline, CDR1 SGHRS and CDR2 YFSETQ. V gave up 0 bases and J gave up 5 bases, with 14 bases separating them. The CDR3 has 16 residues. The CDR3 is CASSLGPGENTGELFF. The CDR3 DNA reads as TGCGCCAGCAGCTTGGGTCCGGGGGAGAATACCGGGGAGCTGTTTTTT.

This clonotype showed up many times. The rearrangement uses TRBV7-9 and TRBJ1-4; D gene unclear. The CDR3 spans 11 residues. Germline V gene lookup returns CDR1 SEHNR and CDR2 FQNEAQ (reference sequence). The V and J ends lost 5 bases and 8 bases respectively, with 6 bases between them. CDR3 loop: CASSDTEKLFF. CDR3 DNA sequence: TGTGCCAGCAGCGACACAGAAAAACTGTTTTTT.

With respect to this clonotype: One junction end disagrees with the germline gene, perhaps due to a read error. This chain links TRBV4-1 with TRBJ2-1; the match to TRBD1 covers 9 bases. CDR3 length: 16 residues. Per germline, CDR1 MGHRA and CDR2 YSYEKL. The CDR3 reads CASSPFSGTGRSLAIF. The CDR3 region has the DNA TGCGCCAGCAGCCCTTTCTCCGGGACAGGGAGATCGTTGGCGATCTTC.

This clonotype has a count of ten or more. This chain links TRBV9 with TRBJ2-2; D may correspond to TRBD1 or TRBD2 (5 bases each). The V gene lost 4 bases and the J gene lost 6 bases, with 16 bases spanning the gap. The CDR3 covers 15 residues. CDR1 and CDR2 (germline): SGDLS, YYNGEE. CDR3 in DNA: TGTGCCAGCAGCTCGGGGCCTTTGGGCGCCGGGGAGCTGTTTTTT. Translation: CASSSGPLGAGELFF. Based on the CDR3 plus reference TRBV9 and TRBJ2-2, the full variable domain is DSGVTQTPKHLITATGQRVTLRCSPRSGDLSVYWYQQSLDQGLQFLIQYYNGEERAKGNILERFSAQQFPDLHSELNLSSLELGDSALYFCASSSGPLGAGELFFGEGSRLTVL.

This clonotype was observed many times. The CDR3 here is CASSSSSEQFF. In DNA, the CDR3 is TGCGCCAGCAGCTCGTCTTCGGAGCAGTTCTTC. The V and J genes are TRBV5-1 and TRBJ2-1; D call uncertain. V lost 3 bases to trimming and J lost 10 bases, with 8 bases between them. The CDR3 totals 11 residues. Germline-derived CDR1 and CDR2 are SGHRS and YFSETQ.

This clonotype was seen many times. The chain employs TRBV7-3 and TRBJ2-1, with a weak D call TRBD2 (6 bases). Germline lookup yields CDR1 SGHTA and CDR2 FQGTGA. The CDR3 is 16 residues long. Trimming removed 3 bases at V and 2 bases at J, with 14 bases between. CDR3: CASSFSYGGPYNEQFF. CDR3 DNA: TGTGCCAGCAGCTTTTCCTACGGGGGACCCTACAATGAGCAGTTCTTC.

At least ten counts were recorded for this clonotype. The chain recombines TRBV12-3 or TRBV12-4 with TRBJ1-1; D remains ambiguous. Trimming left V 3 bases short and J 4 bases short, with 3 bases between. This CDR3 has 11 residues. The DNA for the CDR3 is TGTGCCAGCAGTTTGCGCACTGAAGCTTTCTTT. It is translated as CASSLRTEAFF.